This T cell receptor (beta chain) was captured in a study of shared clonotypes between healthy human individuals. Study-level points and caveats: Clonotype sharing across donors was expected to vary with sequencing depth.

Per the original methods: Without quality scores, immunoSEQ junctional reads could not be filtered like full-length reads. Method: immunoSEQ multiplex PCR; TCRdb's copy keeps in-frame clones and lacks some. The DNA was the basis for D and trimming; V, J and clone size are from that table. Counted here are 500,000 or so clones, approximately 95% occurring once; the ten biggest clones make up around 0.067%. Notes on this clone: What it binds is not known.

The CDR3 totals 14 residues. The junction had 5 bases not matched to a gene; V was cut back by 8 bases and J by 0 bases. Germline V lookup: CDR1 KGHSH, CDR2 LQKENI. The chain recombines TRBV18 with TRBJ2-3; 7 bases are a match to TRBD2. The sequence derives from a woman aged 25 to 39 in good health. Input material: naive CD4+ T cells sorted from blood. The subset was: CD45RA+ positively selected. The DNA of the CDR3 is TGTGCCAGCACCATTAGCGGGAGCACAGATACGCAGTATTTT. Encoded protein: CASTISGSTDTQYF. The full variable domain, its missing parts supplied by reference TRBV18 and TRBJ2-3, is NAGVMQNPRHLVRRRGQEARLRCSPMKGHSHVYWYRQLPEEGLKFMVYLQKENIIDESGMPKERFSAEFPKEGPSILRIQQVVRGDSAAYFCASTISGSTDTQYFGPGTRLTVL.